Here is one TCR beta chain with its context. Its antigen is as yet unknown. This entry is derived from a study of cytomegalovirus exposure and HLA in healthy donors. Overall study results and limits: Researchers reported in a later analysis that a missense DCLRE1C variant was tied to TCR beta V- and J-gene trimming.

The PCR was carried out with 60 Vbeta primers and 13 Jbeta primers. The method was immunoSEQ multiplex PCR; TCRdb's version includes in-frame clones alone and lacks a portion of them. This sample's table has about 200,000 clones. The sequencing sample was made of PBMCs. The source is a woman aged 25 to 39 in good health and CMV-seropositive.

CDR3 coding DNA: TGTGCCAGCAAGAATCTAGCGGGAGTAGGTGATGAGCAGTTCTTC. Translating gives CASKNLAGVGDEQFF. The V and J genes are TRBV7-8 and TRBJ2-1, with 10 nucleotides matching TRBD2. Unmatched junction bases numbered 11, after V lost 7 bases and J lost 8 bases. Germline V CDR1 and CDR2: SGHVS, FQNEAQ. This CDR3 is built from 15 residues. Full variable domain (remainder filled in from reference TRBV7-8 and TRBJ2-1): GAGVSQSPRYKVAKRGQDVALRCDPISGHVSLFWYQQALGQGPEFLTYFQNEAQLDKSGLPSDRFFAERPEGSVSTLKIQRTQQEDSAVYLCASKNLAGVGDEQFFGPGTRLTVL.